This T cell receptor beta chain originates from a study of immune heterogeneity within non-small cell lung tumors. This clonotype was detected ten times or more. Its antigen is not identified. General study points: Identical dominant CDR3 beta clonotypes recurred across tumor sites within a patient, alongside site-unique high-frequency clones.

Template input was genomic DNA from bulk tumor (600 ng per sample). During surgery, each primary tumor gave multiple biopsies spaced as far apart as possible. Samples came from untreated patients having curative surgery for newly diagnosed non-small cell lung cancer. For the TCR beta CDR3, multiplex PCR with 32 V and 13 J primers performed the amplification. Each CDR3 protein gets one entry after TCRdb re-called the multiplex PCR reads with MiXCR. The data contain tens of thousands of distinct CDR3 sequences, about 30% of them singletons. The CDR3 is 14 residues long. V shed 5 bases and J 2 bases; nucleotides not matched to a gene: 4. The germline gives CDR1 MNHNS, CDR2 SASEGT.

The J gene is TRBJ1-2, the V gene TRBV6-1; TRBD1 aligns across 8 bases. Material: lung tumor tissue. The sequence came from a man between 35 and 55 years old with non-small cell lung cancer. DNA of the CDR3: TGTGCCAGCAGTTACGCAGGGGGCAACTATGGCTACACCTTC. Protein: CASSYAGGNYGYTF.